This T cell receptor beta chain was profiled in a study of blood T cells in healthy people across ages. With 3 bases clipped from V and 7 bases from J, the junction kept 11 bases outside the gene matches. The CDR3 sequence is 17 residues long. Germline V gives CDR1 ENHRY, CDR2 SYGVKD. Through a sample-barcoded 5' primer and a J-beta primer mix, a second PCR was run for roughly 6 to 12 cycles. MiXCR, run by TCRdb on the 5' RACE reads, gives a single entry per CDR3 protein. The sample consists of about 1.7 million distinct CDR3 sequences, 25% to 30% of them appearing once. The receptor comes from a woman aged 30 to 39 in good health. The sequenced material came from blood. J is TRBJ2-1 and V is TRBV10-3, with 11 bases matching TRBD2. DNA for the CDR3: TGTGCCATCAGTGAAAAACGACTAGCGGGAATGGGGAATGAGCAGTTCTTC. Its protein is CAISEKRLAGMGNEQFF.